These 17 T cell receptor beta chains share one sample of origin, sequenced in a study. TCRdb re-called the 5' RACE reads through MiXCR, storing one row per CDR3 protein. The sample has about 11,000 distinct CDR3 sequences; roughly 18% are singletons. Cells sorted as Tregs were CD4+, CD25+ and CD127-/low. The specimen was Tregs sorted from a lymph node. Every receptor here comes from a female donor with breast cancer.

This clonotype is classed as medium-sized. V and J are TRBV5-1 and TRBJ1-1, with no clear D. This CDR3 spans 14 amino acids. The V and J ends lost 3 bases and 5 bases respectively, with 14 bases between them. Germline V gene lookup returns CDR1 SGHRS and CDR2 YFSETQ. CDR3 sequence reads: CASSSRTGETEAFF. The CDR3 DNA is TGCGCCAGCAGCTCAAGGACTGGGGAGACTGAAGCTTTCTTT.

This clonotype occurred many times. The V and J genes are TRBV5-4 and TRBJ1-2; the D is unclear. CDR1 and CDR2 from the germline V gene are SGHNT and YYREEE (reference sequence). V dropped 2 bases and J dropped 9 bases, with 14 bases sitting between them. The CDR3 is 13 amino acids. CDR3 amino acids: CASSFLSRRRYTF. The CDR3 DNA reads TGTGCCAGCAGCTTTTTATCGCGGCGACGCTACACCTTC.

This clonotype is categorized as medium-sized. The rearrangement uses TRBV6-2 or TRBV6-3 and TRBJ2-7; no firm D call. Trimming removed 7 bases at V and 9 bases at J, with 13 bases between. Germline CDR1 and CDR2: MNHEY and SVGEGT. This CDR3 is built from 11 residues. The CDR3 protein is CASTNLRAQYF. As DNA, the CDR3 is TGTGCCAGCACCAACCTACGAGCGCAGTACTTC.

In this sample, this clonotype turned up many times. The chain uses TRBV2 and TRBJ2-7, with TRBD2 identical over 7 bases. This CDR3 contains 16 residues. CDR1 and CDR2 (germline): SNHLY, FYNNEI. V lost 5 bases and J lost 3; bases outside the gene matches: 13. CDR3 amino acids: CASSRPLAANIYEQYF. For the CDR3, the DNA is TGTGCCAGCAGTAGACCGCTAGCGGCCAACATCTACGAGCAGTACTTC.

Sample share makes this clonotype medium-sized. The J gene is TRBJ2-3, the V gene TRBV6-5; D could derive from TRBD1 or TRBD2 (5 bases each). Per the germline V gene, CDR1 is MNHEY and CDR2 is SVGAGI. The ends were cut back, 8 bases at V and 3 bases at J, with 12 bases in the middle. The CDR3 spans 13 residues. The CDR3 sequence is CASGRDPTDTQYF. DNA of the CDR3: TGTGCCAGCGGCCGGGACCCAACAGATACGCAGTATTTT.

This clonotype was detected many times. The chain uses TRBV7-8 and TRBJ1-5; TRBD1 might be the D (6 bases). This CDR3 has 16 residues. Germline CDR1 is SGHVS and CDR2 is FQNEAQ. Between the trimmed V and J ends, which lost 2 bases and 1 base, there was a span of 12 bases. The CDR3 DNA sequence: TGTGCCAGCAGCTTAACGGGGGGCGGGAGCAATCAGCCCCAGCATTTT. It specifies CASSLTGGGSNQPQHF.

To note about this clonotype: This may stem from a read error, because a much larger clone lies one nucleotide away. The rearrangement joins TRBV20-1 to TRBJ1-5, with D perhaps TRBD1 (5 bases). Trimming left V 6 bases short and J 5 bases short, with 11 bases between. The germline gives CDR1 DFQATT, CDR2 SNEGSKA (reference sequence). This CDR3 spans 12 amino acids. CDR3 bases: TGCAGTGCGCCAGGGATCGATCAGCCCCAGCATTTT. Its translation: CSAPGIDQPQHF.

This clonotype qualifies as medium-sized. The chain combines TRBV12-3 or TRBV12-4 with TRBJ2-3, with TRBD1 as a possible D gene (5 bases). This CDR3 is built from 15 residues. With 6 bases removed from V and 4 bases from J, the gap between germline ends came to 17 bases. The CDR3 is CASRSDMRRPDTQYF. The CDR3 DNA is TGTGCCAGCAGGTCGGACATGCGGCGCCCAGATACGCAGTATTTT.

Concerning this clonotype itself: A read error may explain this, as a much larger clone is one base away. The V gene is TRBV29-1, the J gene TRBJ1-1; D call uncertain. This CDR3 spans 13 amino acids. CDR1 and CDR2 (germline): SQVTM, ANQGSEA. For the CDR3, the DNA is TGCAGCCCGACCACAGAGTTGAACACTGAAGCTCTCTTT. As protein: CSPTTELNTEALF.

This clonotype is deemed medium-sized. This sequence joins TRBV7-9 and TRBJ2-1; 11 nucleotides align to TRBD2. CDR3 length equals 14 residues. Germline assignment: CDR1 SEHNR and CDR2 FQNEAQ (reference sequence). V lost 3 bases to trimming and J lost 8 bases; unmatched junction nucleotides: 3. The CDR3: CASSLSSGRDEQFF. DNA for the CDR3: TGTGCCAGCAGCTTGAGTAGCGGGAGGGATGAGCAGTTCTTC.

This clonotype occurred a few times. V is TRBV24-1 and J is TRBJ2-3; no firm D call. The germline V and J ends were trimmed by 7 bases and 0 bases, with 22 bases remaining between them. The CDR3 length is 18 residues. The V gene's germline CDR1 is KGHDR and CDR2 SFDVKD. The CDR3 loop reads CATRPLSLKPPSTDTQYF. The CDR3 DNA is TGTGCCACCAGGCCCCTCTCCCTTAAACCGCCTAGCACAGATACGCAGTATTTT.

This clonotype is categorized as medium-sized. The CDR3 coding sequence is TGTGCCAGCAGTTCTGATGCCGGGACAGCCGTCTATGGCTACACCTTC. Translating gives CASSSDAGTAVYGYTF. This chain joins TRBV12-3 or TRBV12-4 and TRBJ1-2, with 7 nucleotides matching TRBD1. The length of the CDR3 is 16 residues. J lost 4 bases, V lost 4 bases, and 12 bases had no gene match.

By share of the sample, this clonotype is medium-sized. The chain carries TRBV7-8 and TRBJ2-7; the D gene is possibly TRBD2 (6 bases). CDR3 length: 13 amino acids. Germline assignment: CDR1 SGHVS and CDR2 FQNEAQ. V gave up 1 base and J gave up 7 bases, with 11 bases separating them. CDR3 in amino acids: CASSLEPGGEQYF. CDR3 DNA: TGTGCCAGCAGCTTAGAGCCCGGGGGTGAGCAGTACTTC.

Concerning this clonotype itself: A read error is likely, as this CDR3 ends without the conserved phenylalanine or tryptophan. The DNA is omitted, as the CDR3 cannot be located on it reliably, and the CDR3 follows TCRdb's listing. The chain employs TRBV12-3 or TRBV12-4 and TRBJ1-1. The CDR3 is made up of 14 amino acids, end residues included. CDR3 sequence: CASSFQAVNTEALS.

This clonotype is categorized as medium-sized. This chain's CDR3 is CASSREGPETQYF. The CDR3 DNA sequence: TGTGCCAGCAGCCGGGAGGGCCCAGAGACCCAGTACTTC. The rearrangement joins TRBV7-3 to TRBJ2-5; 8 bases match TRBD2. The CDR3 runs 13 residues. J lost 4 bases, V lost 5 bases, and 3 bases had no gene match. Per the germline V gene, CDR1 is SGHTA and CDR2 is FQGTGA.

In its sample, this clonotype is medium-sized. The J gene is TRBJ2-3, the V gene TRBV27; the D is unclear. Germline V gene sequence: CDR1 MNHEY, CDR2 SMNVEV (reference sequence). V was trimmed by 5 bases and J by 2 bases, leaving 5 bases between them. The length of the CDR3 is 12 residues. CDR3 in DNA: TGTGCCAGCAGTAGCCCCACAGATACGCAGTATTTT. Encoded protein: CASSSPTDTQYF.

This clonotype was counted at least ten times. The CDR3 loop reads CASSPDGGSAEKLFF. CDR3 DNA: TGTGCCAGCAGCCCCGATGGGGGTTCGGCTGAAAAACTGTTTTTT. The chain is built from TRBV7-2 and TRBJ1-4; possibly TRBD1 for D (5 bases). The CDR3 runs 15 residues. Trimming pared 5 bases from V and 7 bases from J, leaving 17 bases between. Germline CDR1 SGHTA, CDR2 FQGNSA. Combining the CDR3 with reference TRBV7-2 and TRBJ1-4 gives the whole variable domain GAGVSQSPSNKVTEKGKDVELRCDPISGHTALYWYRQSLGQGLEFLIYFQGNSAPDKSGLPSDRFSAERTGGSVSTLTIQRTQQEDSAVYLCASSPDGGSAEKLFFGSGTQLSVL.